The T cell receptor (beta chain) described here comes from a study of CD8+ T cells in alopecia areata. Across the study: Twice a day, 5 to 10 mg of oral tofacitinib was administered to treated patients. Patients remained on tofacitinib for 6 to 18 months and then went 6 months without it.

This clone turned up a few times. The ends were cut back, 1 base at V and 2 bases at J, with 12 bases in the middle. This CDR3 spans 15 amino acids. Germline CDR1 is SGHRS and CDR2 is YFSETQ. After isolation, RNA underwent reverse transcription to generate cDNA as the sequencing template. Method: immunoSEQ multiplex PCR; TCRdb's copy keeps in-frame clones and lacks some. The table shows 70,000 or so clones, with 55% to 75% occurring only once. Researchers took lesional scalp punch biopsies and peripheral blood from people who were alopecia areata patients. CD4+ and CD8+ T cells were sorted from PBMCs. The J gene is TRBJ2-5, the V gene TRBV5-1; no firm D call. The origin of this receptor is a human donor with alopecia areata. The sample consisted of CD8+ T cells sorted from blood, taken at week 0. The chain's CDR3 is CASSLIGNPQETQYF. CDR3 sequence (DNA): TGCGCCAGCAGCTTGATAGGGAACCCTCAAGAGACCCAGTACTTC.